The 31 T cell receptor beta chains below all came from one sample that was sequenced in a study of long-term antiretroviral therapy in people with HIV. A v3.0 immunoSEQ assay was performed at survey level. The method was immunoSEQ multiplex PCR; TCRdb's version includes in-frame clones alone and lacks a portion of them. The data hold some 27,000 clones, with 93% observed a single time. Sequencing used unsorted PBMCs, obtained roughly 6.5 years after starting antiretroviral therapy. These TCRs come from a woman aged 40 to 50 with HIV.

V is TRBV7-2 and J is TRBJ1-4, with D perhaps matching TRBD1 (6 bases). The CDR3 consists of 16 residues. With 5 bases removed from V and 0 bases from J, the gap between germline ends came to 13 bases. Germline V CDR1 and CDR2: SGHTA, FQGNSA. CDR3 sequence (DNA): TGTGCCAGCAGCCCCTGGACAGTAACAACTAATGAAAAACTGTTTTTT. This translates into CASSPWTVTTNEKLFF.

This sequence joins TRBV5-1 and TRBJ1-5; 7 nucleotides align to TRBD1. This CDR3 spans 15 amino acids. CDR1 and CDR2 from the germline V gene are SGHRS and YFSETQ. After removal of 2 bases from V and 3 bases from J, the junction contained 5 bases not matched to a gene. The CDR3 is CASSLDDRVNQPQHF. In DNA, the CDR3 is TGCGCCAGCAGCTTAGACGACAGGGTCAATCAGCCCCAGCATTTT. Full variable domain (missing parts from reference TRBV5-1 and TRBJ1-5): KAGVTQTPRYLIKTRGQQVTLSCSPISGHRSVSWYQQTPGQGLQFLFEYFSETQRNKGNFPGRFSGRQFSNSRSEMNVSTLELGDSALYLCASSLDDRVNQPQHFGDGTRLSIL.

The V call is TRBV10-3, the J call TRBJ2-1, with 11 nucleotides matching TRBD2. V was clipped by 0 bases and J by 8 bases; unmatched bases: 6. Germline V lookup: CDR1 ENHRY, CDR2 SYGVKD. This CDR3 is 16 amino acids long. This CDR3 reads CAISESSTSGGYEQFF. In DNA, the CDR3 is TGTGCCATCAGTGAGTCGTCCACTAGCGGGGGCTATGAGCAGTTCTTC.

This chain connects TRBV4-3 to TRBJ1-6; 9 positions agree with TRBD1. Germline assignment: CDR1 LGHNA and CDR2 YSLEER. The junction had 16 bases not matched to a gene; V was cut back by 0 bases and J by 4 bases. CDR3 size: 21 residues. In DNA, the CDR3 is TGCGCCAGCAGCCAAGATCTATCATTGGGACAGGGATCTTTATATAATTCACCCCTCCACTTT. This sequence encodes CASSQDLSLGQGSLYNSPLHF.

The V call is TRBV5-1, the J call TRBJ1-1; tentatively, D is TRBD1 (5 bases). This CDR3 region has 15 residues. Germline assignment: CDR1 SGHRS and CDR2 YFSETQ. The germline V and J ends were trimmed by 0 bases and 1 base, with 10 bases remaining between them. DNA for the CDR3: TGCGCCAGCAGCTTGGTGGCGGGGGGGAACACTGAAGCTTTCTTT. As protein: CASSLVAGGNTEAFF.

The chain joins TRBV5-8 to TRBJ2-5; the D gene is possibly TRBD1 (7 bases). The CDR3 totals 15 residues. Per the germline V gene, CDR1 is SGHTS and CDR2 is YDEGEE. V lost 0 bases and J lost 5, with 14 bases in between. The CDR3, as DNA: TGTGCCAGCAGCTTGGCCAGGGGGGTACGGGAGACCCAGTACTTC. Amino acids: CASSLARGVRETQYF. The whole variable domain, filled in from reference TRBV5-8 and TRBJ2-5, reads EAGVTQSPTHLIKTRGQQATLRCSPISGHTSVYWYQQALGLGLQFLLWYDEGEERNRGNFPPRFSGRQFPNYSSELNVNALELEDSALYLCASSLARGVRETQYFGPGTRLLVL.

The chain uses TRBV10-3 and TRBJ2-1; D may be TRBD1 (7 bases). V lost 6 bases to trimming and J lost 7 bases, with 16 bases between them. This CDR3 region has 14 residues. The germline CDR1 and CDR2 sequences are ENHRY and SYGVKD. CDR3 in amino acids: CAIRPSSGGNEQFF. The CDR3 DNA sequence: TGTGCCATCAGGCCCTCGTCAGGGGGGAATGAGCAGTTCTTC.

This chain links TRBV7-9 with TRBJ1-1, with 9 nucleotides matching TRBD1. This CDR3 spans 15 amino acids. Germline CDR1 reads SEHNR; CDR2 reads FQNEAQ (reference sequence). V trimming: 5 bases; J trimming: 4 bases; junction bases outside the gene matches: 8. For the CDR3, the DNA is TGTGCCAGCAGCATACCAGGACAGGGGATCACTGAAGCTTTCTTT. This encodes CASSIPGQGITEAFF.

The chain combines TRBV15 with TRBJ1-6, with a tentative D call TRBD1 (6 bases). The CDR3 covers 15 residues. From germline, CDR1 is LNHNV and CDR2 YYDKDF (reference sequence). V gave up 1 base and J gave up 7 bases, with 11 bases separating them. CDR3 sequence reads: CATSRGQGQNSPLHF. CDR3 DNA: TGTGCCACCAGCAGAGGGCAGGGGCAAAATTCACCCCTCCACTTT. Full variable domain (outside the CDR3, taken from reference TRBV15 and TRBJ1-6): DAMVIQNPRYQVTQFGKPVTLSCSQTLNHNVMYWYQQKSSQAPKLLFHYYDKDFNNEADTPDNFQSRRPNTSFCFLDIRSPGLGDTAMYLCATSRGQGQNSPLHFGNGTRLTVT.

The chain employs TRBV4-1 and TRBJ2-2; 7 bases match TRBD1. Germline CDR1 and CDR2: MGHRA and YSYEKL. The V gene end was trimmed by 4 bases and the J gene end by 2 bases; junction bases not matched to a gene: 4. The length of the CDR3 is 15 residues. The CDR3: CASSRTGPNTGELFF. Written as DNA, the CDR3 is TGCGCCAGCAGCCGGACAGGACCAAACACCGGGGAGCTGTTTTTT.

The V and J genes are TRBV5-1 and TRBJ1-2, with 7 bases fitting TRBD1. V lost 0 bases to trimming and J lost 1 base; unmatched junction nucleotides: 3. CDR1 and CDR2 from the germline V gene are SGHRS and YFSETQ. The CDR3 covers 15 residues. CDR3 nucleotide sequence: TGCGCCAGCAGCTTGGGGGACAGAAATAACTATGGCTACACCTTC. As protein: CASSLGDRNNYGYTF.

The J gene is TRBJ1-1, the V gene TRBV10-3; weak D call: TRBD1 (6 bases). From germline, CDR1 is ENHRY and CDR2 SYGVKD. Trimming removed 0 bases from V and 4 bases from J, with 15 bases in between. The CDR3 totals 16 residues. Here the CDR3 reads CAISESIRGYSTEAFF. DNA of the CDR3: TGTGCCATCAGTGAGTCGATCAGGGGCTATAGCACTGAAGCTTTCTTT.

The V call is TRBV25-1, the J call TRBJ2-2, with D possibly TRBD2 on 5 matching bases. Trimming pared 4 bases from V and 4 bases from J, leaving 16 bases between. The CDR3 sequence is 16 residues long. In germline, CDR1 is MGHDK, CDR2 SYGVNS. CDR3 DNA: TGTGCCAGCAGTGTACGTCCTATTGGGAGCACCGGGGAGCTGTTTTTT. Translating gives CASSVRPIGSTGELFF.

This rearrangement joins TRBV5-4 to TRBJ1-2; maybe TRBD1 (6 bases). V was pared by 0 bases and J by 2 bases, with 14 bases between. Looked up from germline, CDR1 is SGHNT and CDR2 is YYREEE (reference sequence). There are 16 residues in the CDR3. CDR3 in DNA: TGTGCCAGCAGCTTGGGACCAATGGACAGAAACTATGGCTACACCTTC. Protein product: CASSLGPMDRNYGYTF.

The rearrangement links TRBV5-6 to TRBJ2-3, with D possibly matching TRBD1 (5 bases). Per the germline V gene, CDR1 is SGHDT and CDR2 is YYEEEE. This CDR3 has 14 amino acids. V was trimmed by 0 bases and J by 4 bases, leaving 9 bases between them. The CDR3, as DNA: TGTGCCAGCAGCTTGGCAGGGCTGGCAGATACGCAGTATTTT. Amino acid sequence: CASSLAGLADTQYF.

The chain uses TRBV5-4 and TRBJ1-2; 11 bases are a match to TRBD1. The CDR3 contains 16 residues. Germline V gives CDR1 SGHNT, CDR2 YYREEE (reference sequence). Trimming took 0 bases from V and 7 from J; bases not matched to a gene: 8. CDR3 DNA sequence: TGTGCCAGCAGCTTGGGGCCGGGACAGGGGGTAGGTGGCTACACCTTC. This encodes CASSLGPGQGVGGYTF.

The chain couples TRBV6-1 to TRBJ2-2; maybe TRBD2 (5 bases). The CDR3 spans 13 residues. V was cut by 4 bases and J by 5 bases, with 8 bases left in between. Germline V lookup: CDR1 MNHNS, CDR2 SASEGT. The CDR3 protein is CASSGWRTGELFF. The CDR3 coding sequence is TGTGCCAGCAGTGGATGGAGGACCGGGGAGCTGTTTTTT.

V and J are TRBV4-1 and TRBJ2-7, with 10 bases fitting TRBD2. Germline values: CDR1 MGHRA, CDR2 YSYEKL. The CDR3 has 18 amino acids. The V gene end was trimmed by 0 bases and the J gene end by 7 bases; junction bases not matched to a gene: 15. CDR3 nucleotide sequence: TGCGCCAGCAGCCAAGAAGGGTTTGGCCTAGCGGGGGCGGGGGAGCAGTACTTC. Its translation is CASSQEGFGLAGAGEQYF.

The CDR3 loop reads CASSRGLAGQETQYF. The CDR3 DNA reads as TGTGCCAGTAGCCGCGGACTAGCGGGGCAAGAGACCCAGTACTTC. The chain combines TRBV19 with TRBJ2-5; TRBD2 agrees at 12 bases. With 6 bases clipped from V and 2 bases from J, the junction kept 4 bases outside the gene matches. The CDR3 contains 15 residues. Germline V lookup: CDR1 LNHDA, CDR2 SQIVND (reference sequence).

V usage is TRBV7-2 and J usage is TRBJ2-7; TRBD2 agrees at 8 bases. V lost 5 bases to trimming and J lost 7 bases; unmatched junction nucleotides: 7. Germline CDR1 is SGHTA and CDR2 is FQGNSA. The CDR3 length is 13 residues. The CDR3 spells CASSLGLDREQYF. CDR3 nucleotides: TGTGCCAGCAGCCTGGGACTAGATCGGGAGCAGTACTTC.

The J gene is TRBJ1-2, the V gene TRBV10-3, with D possibly being TRBD1 (5 bases). The germline V gene has CDR1 ENHRY and CDR2 SYGVKD. This CDR3 region has 17 residues. Trimming stripped 6 bases from V and 1 base from J, with 21 bases between. CDR3 bases: TGTGCCATCAGGAGGGGCCCGGGTATGACGAATAACTATGGCTACACCTTC. It specifies CAIRRGPGMTNNYGYTF.

The rearrangement links TRBV5-1 to TRBJ2-3; D may be TRBD2 (5 bases). The CDR3 is 15 amino acids. V lost 0 bases, J lost 1 base, and 9 bases lay in between. Germline V gene lookup returns CDR1 SGHRS and CDR2 YFSETQ. Here the CDR3 reads CASSLAGIGTDTQYF. CDR3 DNA: TGCGCCAGCAGCTTGGCCGGGATAGGCACAGATACGCAGTATTTT.

The chain carries TRBV30 and TRBJ1-1; weak D call: TRBD1 (5 bases). Trimming took off 1 base at V and 5 bases at J, with 8 bases between the two ends. CDR1 is GTSNPN, CDR2 SVGIG, per germline (reference sequence). The CDR3 is 12 residues long. In DNA, the CDR3 is TGTGCCTGGAGTGATGGGGGGACTGAAGCTTTCTTT. Translated, it gives CAWSDGGTEAFF.

V and J are TRBV7-6 and TRBJ2-5, with D uncertain. The V end lost 1 base, the J end lost 2 bases, and 5 bases lay between the germline ends. This CDR3 is 13 amino acids long. Germline CDR1 is SGHVS and CDR2 is FNYEAQ. The CDR3 DNA sequence: TGTGCCAGCAGCTTAGGACCTCAAGAGACCCAGTACTTC. It translates to CASSLGPQETQYF.

The rearrangement uses TRBV5-8 and TRBJ2-7; TRBD1 matches 9 bases. V dropped 0 bases and J dropped 9; count of bases not matched to a gene: 13. This CDR3 comprises 16 residues. Germline V gene data show CDR1 as SGHTS and CDR2 as YDEGEE. CDR3 nucleotides: TGTGCCAGCAGCTTGGACGGAGGGGGACAGGGTCGTGTGCAGTACTTC. Amino acid sequence: CASSLDGGGQGRVQYF.

The chain combines TRBV30 with TRBJ2-1; TRBD1 aligns across 8 bases. This CDR3 contains 12 residues. Germline-derived CDR1 and CDR2 are GTSNPN and SVGIG (reference sequence). CDR3 loop: CAHGQGYNEQFF. The CDR3 nucleotides read TGTGCACACGGACAGGGCTACAATGAGCAGTTCTTC.

J is TRBJ2-2 and V is TRBV10-3; TRBD2 aligns across 15 bases. The CDR3 has 19 amino acids. With V trimmed by 6 bases and J by 2 bases, 10 bases remained unmatched. Germline lookup yields CDR1 ENHRY and CDR2 SYGVKD. The CDR3 reads CAISSGTSGGTQNTGELFF. The CDR3 nucleotides are TGTGCCATCAGCTCCGGGACTAGCGGGGGGACACAAAACACCGGGGAGCTGTTTTTT.

This clone was recorded once. This chain connects TRBV2 to TRBJ1-2; 8 nucleotides match TRBD1. The V segment lost 7 bases and the J segment 3 bases; nucleotides outside the gene matches: 4. CDR3 length: 13 residues. The germline V gene has CDR1 SNHLY and CDR2 FYNNEI. CDR3 DNA: TGTGCCAGCAAGGGACAGGTAGACTATGGCTACACCTTC. It codes for CASKGQVDYGYTF.

The rearrangement uses TRBV7-9 and TRBJ2-7; no firm D call. Germline CDR1 reads SEHNR; CDR2 reads FQNEAQ (reference sequence). Trimming pared 1 base from V and 3 bases from J, leaving 7 bases between. The CDR3 has 13 amino acids. CDR3 protein: CASSLGYSYEQYF. The DNA of the CDR3 is TGTGCCAGCAGCTTAGGTTACAGCTACGAGCAGTACTTC. The full variable domain, its missing parts supplied by reference TRBV7-9 and TRBJ2-7, is DTGVSQNPRHKITKRGQNVTFRCDPISEHNRLYWYRQTLGQGPEFLTYFQNEAQLEKSRLLSDRFSAERPKGSFSTLEIQRTEQGDSAMYLCASSLGYSYEQYFGPGTRLTVT.

Within the sample, this clone is large. The chain combines TRBV4-3 with TRBJ1-2; maybe TRBD1 (6 bases). The CDR3 is 14 residues long. Germline CDR1 is LGHNA and CDR2 is YSLEER. V was cut by 0 bases and J by 7 bases, with 12 bases left in between. The CDR3 bases are TGCGCCAGCAGCCAAGATTGGGGGGGCATTGGCTACACCTTC. It yields the protein CASSQDWGGIGYTF.

This sequence joins TRBV18 and TRBJ1-1; a weak D match, TRBD1 (5 bases). The germline V gene has CDR1 KGHSH and CDR2 LQKENI. V was cut by 3 bases and J by 3 bases, with 8 bases left in between. The length of the CDR3 is 13 residues. The CDR3 loop reads CASSPVGDTEAFF. CDR3 sequence (DNA): TGTGCCAGCTCACCGGTGGGGGACACTGAAGCTTTCTTT.